This T cell receptor (beta chain) was identified in a study of cytomegalovirus exposure and HLA in healthy donors. Study-level background: Out of roughly 170 million T cells, an earlier analysis found 117 million unique TCR beta sequences in total. Drawn from HLA-typed donors, some 80 million unique TCRs were held in an early data release.

Whole-study findings and limits: Most CMV-associated TCR beta chains appeared HLA-restricted in a later analysis.

PCR was performed using 60 Vbeta and 13 Jbeta primers. Here immunoSEQ multiplex PCR was the method, and the copy in TCRdb shows in-frame clones only, minus some. Found here are around 190,000 clones, roughly 78% of them singletons; the top ten hold 0.65% to 0.75%. To note about this clone: Its antigen is currently unknown.

Trimming took 4 bases from V and 3 from J, leaving 9 bases between them. The CDR3 sequence is 14 residues long. Germline values: CDR1 SEHNR, CDR2 FQNEAQ (reference sequence). Sequencing was performed on PBMCs. This receptor was identified in a woman aged 40 to 49 in good health and CMV-seronegative. This rearrangement joins TRBV7-9 to TRBJ2-2; D is ambiguous. The CDR3, as DNA: TGTGCCAGCAGCTCCAAACAGCACACCGGGGAGCTGTTTTTT. Translation: CASSSKQHTGELFF. The complete variable domain, with remaining parts taken from reference TRBV7-9 and TRBJ2-2, reads DTGVSQNPRHKITKRGQNVTFRCDPISEHNRLYWYRQTLGQGPEFLTYFQNEAQLEKSRLLSDRFSAERPKGSFSTLEIQRTEQGDSAMYLCASSSKQHTGELFFGEGSRLTVL.